This TCR beta chain was recorded in a study of blood T cell repertoires in COVID-19. In the study overall: Samples representing acute and convalescent COVID-19 were sourced from the United States, Italy and Spain. The analysed material was cDNA or gDNA that came from T cells, B-cell-depleted T cells, or PBMCs.

The authors' processing: Estimation of nucleated cell counts was performed using reference gene primer amplification. The data were produced by immunoSEQ multiplex PCR, yet TCRdb's version contains in-frame clones alone and is incomplete. That table supplies the V and J calls and clone size; D and trimming were determined from the DNA. Of about 78,000 clones detected, around nine tenths appear once; the ten largest clones hold approximately 3%. The CDR3 sequence is 14 residues long. In germline, CDR1 is SGHTA, CDR2 FQGNSA. V shed 5 bases and J 3 bases; nucleotides not matched to a gene: 5. Sequencing was performed on peripheral blood. This TCR came from a man aged 65 to 85 with active or convalescent COVID-19. This sequence joins TRBV7-2 and TRBJ2-7; 9 bases map to TRBD2. CDR3 sequence reads: CASSPSGVGYEQYF. The DNA for the CDR3 is TGTGCCAGCAGCCCTAGCGGGGTCGGCTACGAGCAGTACTTC. Full variable domain (missing parts from reference TRBV7-2 and TRBJ2-7): GAGVSQSPSNKVTEKGKDVELRCDPISGHTALYWYRQSLGQGLEFLIYFQGNSAPDKSGLPSDRFSAERTGGSVSTLTIQRTQQEDSAVYLCASSPSGVGYEQYFGPGTRLTVT.